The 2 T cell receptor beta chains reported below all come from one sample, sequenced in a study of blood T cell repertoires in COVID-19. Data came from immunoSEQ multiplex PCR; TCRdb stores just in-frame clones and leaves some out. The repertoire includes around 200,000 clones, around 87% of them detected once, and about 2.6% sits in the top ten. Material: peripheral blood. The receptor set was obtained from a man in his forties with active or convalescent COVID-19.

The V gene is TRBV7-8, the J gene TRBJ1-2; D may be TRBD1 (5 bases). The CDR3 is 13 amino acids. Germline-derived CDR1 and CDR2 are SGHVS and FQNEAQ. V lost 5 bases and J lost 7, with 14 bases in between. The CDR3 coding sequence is TGTGCCAGCAGCGACCGCCGGGGGGGTGGCTACACCTTC. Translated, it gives CASSDRRGGGYTF.

The CDR3 DNA is TGCGCCAGCAGCCCTTGGGGGGGCGCGAATGGGGCCAACGTCCTGACTTTC. Translated, it gives CASSPWGGANGANVLTF. This chain uses TRBV5-1 with TRBJ2-6; tentative D call: TRBD2 (7 bases). CDR1 is SGHRS and CDR2 is YFSETQ in the germline V gene. Trimming stripped 4 bases from V and 3 bases from J, with 17 bases between. This CDR3 is built from 17 residues.